The 23 T cell receptor beta chains below were found in one sample sequenced in a study of graft-versus-host responses after intestinal transplantation. Measured with immunoSEQ multiplex PCR; TCRdb has only the in-frame clones, and not every one. The top ten clones hold more than 0.95% of a sample with roughly 100,000 clones, under 95% of them seen once. These receptors' antigens are unknown. Sequenced material: unstimulated CD8+ T cells sorted from spleen or lymph node cells, taken before intestinal transplant. The receptors were sampled from a human donor who received an intestinal transplant.

The chain has TRBV12-5 and TRBJ2-5; D may be TRBD2 (6 bases). Germline assignment: CDR1 LGHNT and CDR2 FRNRAP. This CDR3 is built from 14 residues. Trimming pared 1 base from V and 3 bases from J, leaving 9 bases between. The CDR3 nucleotides are TGTGCTAGTGGTTTGGCGGGACTCGAAGAGACCCAGTACTTC. Its protein product is CASGLAGLEETQYF.

This chain connects TRBV9 to TRBJ2-1, with 12 bases that match TRBD2. Trimming took 7 bases from V and 5 from J; bases not matched to a gene: 13. This CDR3 is 17 amino acids long. Per the germline V gene, CDR1 is SGDLS and CDR2 is YYNGEE. The CDR3 DNA sequence: TGTGCCAGCGTACCGCTAGCGGGGGGGCCCCAGAACAATGAGCAGTTCTTC. It translates to CASVPLAGGPQNNEQFF. The entire variable domain, with the rest obtained from reference TRBV9 and TRBJ2-1, is as follows: DSGVTQTPKHLITATGQRVTLRCSPRSGDLSVYWYQQSLDQGLQFLIQYYNGEERAKGNILERFSAQQFPDLHSELNLSSLELGDSALYFCASVPLAGGPQNNEQFFGPGTRLTVL.

The chain couples TRBV4-1 to TRBJ2-3; no reliable D call. The CDR3 consists of 14 residues. V was pared by 0 bases and J by 4 bases, with 8 bases between. Germline V gene data show CDR1 as MGHRA and CDR2 as YSYEKL. CDR3 in amino acids: CASSQESVSDTQYF. The CDR3 DNA follows: TGCGCCAGCAGCCAAGAGTCTGTATCAGATACGCAGTATTTT.

This chain links TRBV5-1 with TRBJ2-7; D is possibly TRBD2 (7 bases). The germline V gene has CDR1 SGHRS and CDR2 YFSETQ. CDR3 length: 14 amino acids. V dropped 7 bases and J dropped 2 bases, with 16 bases sitting between them. As DNA, the CDR3 is TGCGCCAGCTATTCAGGGGAGGGGGCCTACGAGCAGTACTTC. This gives the protein CASYSGEGAYEQYF.

This chain connects TRBV7-9 to TRBJ2-4, with 10 nucleotides matching TRBD1. The V gene end was trimmed by 4 bases and the J gene end by 7 bases; junction bases not matched to a gene: 10. Germline assignment: CDR1 SEHNR and CDR2 FQNEAQ (reference sequence). The CDR3 is 16 amino acids. CDR3 bases: TGTGCCAGCAGCTCATTTCGGGGACAGGGGTCCAACATTCAGTACTTC. The encoded protein is CASSSFRGQGSNIQYF. The whole variable domain, remainder taken from reference TRBV7-9 and TRBJ2-4, is DTGVSQNPRHKITKRGQNVTFRCDPISEHNRLYWYRQTLGQGPEFLTYFQNEAQLEKSRLLSDRFSAERPKGSFSTLEIQRTEQGDSAMYLCASSSFRGQGSNIQYFGAGTRLSVL.

This chain's CDR3 is CASSSQQLWNEQFF. CDR3 DNA sequence: TGTGCCAGCAGCTCCCAACAACTCTGGAATGAGCAGTTCTTC. The chain has TRBV13 and TRBJ2-1; no clear D gene. CDR3 length: 14 residues. V dropped 4 bases and J dropped 7 bases, with 14 bases sitting between them. Germline loops: CDR1 PRHDT, CDR2 FYEKMQ (reference sequence). The complete variable domain, with remaining parts taken from reference TRBV13 and TRBJ2-1, reads AAGVIQSPRHLIKEKRETATLKCYPIPRHDTVYWYQQGPGQDPQFLISFYEKMQSDKGSIPDRFSAQQFSDYHSELNMSSLELGDSALYFCASSSQQLWNEQFFGPGTRLTVL.

The DNA for the CDR3 is TGTGCCAGCAGCTTAGTTGCGGGGAGCACAGATACGCAGTATTTT. Its translation: CASSLVAGSTDTQYF. V gene TRBV7-8 combines with J gene TRBJ2-3, with D possibly being TRBD2 (6 bases). Germline CDR1 is SGHVS and CDR2 is FQNEAQ. The V and J ends lost 1 base and 0 bases respectively, with 8 bases between them. This CDR3 contains 15 residues.

V gene TRBV19 combines with J gene TRBJ1-2; a weak D match, TRBD1 (5 bases). Germline V gives CDR1 LNHDA, CDR2 SQIVND (reference sequence). Deletions cut 4 bases from V and 8 bases from J, with 23 bases between. The CDR3 is 16 amino acids. The CDR3 loop is CASSTYEGIGAGGYTF. CDR3 sequence (DNA): TGTGCCAGTAGTACCTACGAGGGTATTGGGGCGGGGGGCTACACCTTC.

Details on this clone: The junction departs from germline at one end; a sequencing error may be responsible. J is TRBJ2-1 and V is TRBV18, with unresolved D. CDR1 and CDR2 from the germline V gene are KGHSH and LQKENI. This CDR3 region has 13 residues. CDR3 in DNA: TGTGCCAGCTCGCCACCCTTTAAGGATGAGCAGTTCTTC. It is translated as CASSPPFKDEQFF. Based on the CDR3 plus reference TRBV18 and TRBJ2-1, the full variable domain is NAGVMQNPRHLVRRRGQEARLRCSPMKGHSHVYWYRQLPEEGLKFMVYLQKENIIDESGMPKERFSAEFPKEGPSILRIQQVVRGDSAAYFCASSPPFKDEQFFGPGTRLTVL.

The chain has TRBV2 and TRBJ1-1; D possibly corresponds to TRBD1 (6 bases). Germline V gene lookup returns CDR1 SNHLY and CDR2 FYNNEI. This CDR3 contains 15 residues. Deletions cut 8 bases from V and 1 base from J, with 17 bases between. CDR3 sequence reads: CASLESGTPNTEAFF. For the CDR3, the DNA is TGTGCCAGCTTAGAGTCCGGGACACCGAACACTGAAGCTTTCTTT.

The V gene is TRBV5-1, the J gene TRBJ1-1; D call uncertain. Germline assignment: CDR1 SGHRS and CDR2 YFSETQ. The CDR3 extends over 13 amino acids. Trimming left V 1 base short and J 0 bases short, with 4 bases between. CDR3 sequence reads: CASSLRLNTEAFF. The DNA of the CDR3 is TGCGCCAGCAGCTTGCGACTGAACACTGAAGCTTTCTTT.

The chain carries TRBV11-2 and TRBJ2-1; D gene uncertain. V was trimmed by 5 bases and J by 0 bases, leaving 11 bases between them. This CDR3 spans 15 amino acids. Germline CDR1 is SGHAT and CDR2 is FQNNGV. CDR3 sequence: CASSGPRSSYNEQFF. The CDR3 coding sequence is TGTGCCAGCAGCGGTCCCCGCAGCTCCTACAATGAGCAGTTCTTC.

The rearrangement uses TRBV4-1 and TRBJ2-1; no definite D call. Per the germline V gene, CDR1 is MGHRA and CDR2 is YSYEKL. The CDR3 runs to 13 residues. Deletions cut 0 bases from V and 4 bases from J, with 4 bases between. CDR3 coding DNA: TGCGCCAGCAGCCAAGAACCATACAATGAGCAGTTCTTC. Translated: CASSQEPYNEQFF.

The chain links TRBV11-2 to TRBJ2-3; 8 bases align to TRBD2. CDR1 is SGHAT and CDR2 is FQNNGV in the germline V gene. J gave up 7 bases and V 7 bases, and 10 bases lay outside the gene matches. The CDR3 runs to 14 residues. The CDR3 loop is CASTPGTSPHTQYF. The CDR3 DNA reads TGTGCCAGCACCCCCGGGACTAGTCCCCATACGCAGTATTTT.

Only one count was recorded for this clone. The chain couples TRBV7-9 to TRBJ2-7; 10 bases are a match to TRBD1. The CDR3 sequence is 15 residues long. CDR1 and CDR2 from the germline V gene are SEHNR and FQNEAQ (reference sequence). The V segment lost 5 bases and the J segment 4 bases; nucleotides outside the gene matches: 8. CDR3 bases: TGTGCCAGCAGCAATTCCGGGACAGGGGAATACGAGCAGTACTTC. Residues: CASSNSGTGEYEQYF.

The chain uses TRBV29-1 and TRBJ2-3; TRBD1 might be the D (6 bases). V was pared by 7 bases and J by 2 bases, with 10 bases between. This CDR3 is 12 amino acids long. Germline CDR1 SQVTM, CDR2 ANQGSEA. CDR3 sequence (DNA): TGCAGCGGCAGGGGAATCACAGATACGCAGTATTTT. This encodes CSGRGITDTQYF.

This clone appeared a single time. Written as DNA, the CDR3 is TGTGCCAGCGGGGCGGACGGCTACGAGCAGTACTTC. This sequence encodes CASGADGYEQYF. The rearrangement uses TRBV27 and TRBJ2-7; D might be TRBD1 (5 bases). V was trimmed by 8 bases and J by 3 bases, leaving 11 bases between them. Germline V gene data show CDR1 as MNHEY and CDR2 as SMNVEV (reference sequence). CDR3 length equals 12 residues.

V usage is TRBV7-9 and J usage is TRBJ2-3; a weak D match, TRBD1 (6 bases). V was pared by 4 bases and J by 0 bases, with 17 bases between. CDR3 length: 17 residues. Germline V gene lookup returns CDR1 SEHNR and CDR2 FQNEAQ (reference sequence). Written as DNA, the CDR3 is TGTGCCAGCAGCTCATTTTGGGGCAGGGGAAGCACAGATACGCAGTATTTT. Its translation is CASSSFWGRGSTDTQYF.

This clone has a single count. The chain is built from TRBV4-1 and TRBJ2-1, with 8 bases matching TRBD2. The V gene's germline CDR1 is MGHRA and CDR2 YSYEKL. J gave up 4 bases and V 0 bases, and 8 bases lay outside the gene matches. The CDR3 has 17 amino acids. The CDR3 reads CASSQDLRGGMYNEQFF. The CDR3 nucleotides are TGCGCCAGCAGCCAAGATCTGCGCGGGGGGATGTACAATGAGCAGTTCTTC.

V usage is TRBV11-2 and J usage is TRBJ2-1, with 8 nucleotides matching TRBD2. The V segment lost 2 bases and the J segment 3 bases; nucleotides outside the gene matches: 3. CDR1 SGHAT and CDR2 FQNNGV come from the germline V gene. This CDR3 comprises 15 residues. This chain's CDR3 is CASSLWRGDYNEQFF. The CDR3 DNA reads TGTGCCAGCAGCTTATGGCGGGGGGACTACAATGAGCAGTTCTTC.

This chain joins TRBV19 and TRBJ2-1; D tentatively reads TRBD1 or TRBD2 (5 bases each). The germline gives CDR1 LNHDA, CDR2 SQIVND (reference sequence). The CDR3 loop spans 13 amino acids. Trimming stripped 10 bases from V and 2 bases from J, with 12 bases between. CDR3 in amino acids: CATARGAYNEQFF. CDR3 DNA: TGTGCCACCGCGAGAGGGGCCTACAATGAGCAGTTCTTC.

This chain joins TRBV4-1 and TRBJ1-2; D remains unclear. This CDR3 has 15 amino acids. Deletions cut 1 base from V and 5 bases from J, with 14 bases between. Germline CDR1 and CDR2: MGHRA and YSYEKL. The CDR3 loop reads CASSQVGAEAYGYTF. For the CDR3, the DNA is TGCGCCAGCAGCCAAGTCGGCGCGGAAGCTTATGGCTACACCTTC.

The chain recombines TRBV7-9 with TRBJ2-2, with 8 positions matching TRBD1. This CDR3 has 14 amino acids. Germline V lookup: CDR1 SEHNR, CDR2 FQNEAQ (reference sequence). V was pared by 5 bases and J by 5 bases, with 4 bases of the junction left unmatched. The CDR3 DNA reads TGTGCCAGCAGCGATCAGGGGGCTACCGGGGAGCTGTTTTTT. As protein: CASSDQGATGELFF.